This T cell receptor beta chain was captured in a study of T cell clonality in common variable immunodeficiency. Whole-study findings and limits: Common variable immunodeficiency TCR beta sequences reportedly had fewer deletions and N-nucleotide insertions.

Sequencing was performed with immunoSEQ multiplex PCR; in TCRdb, only in-frame clones are kept and a portion is missing. There are 23,000 or so clones in the sample, none observed a single time. Note on this clone: Its antigen is undetermined. The sequence runs out 3 residues before the end of the CDR3; the remainder is reconstructed from the germline J gene.

Germline assignment: CDR1 DFQATT and CDR2 SNEGSKA (reference sequence). Trimming at V came to 8 bases and at J to 3 bases, leaving 14 bases not matched to a gene. This CDR3 contains 16 residues. Sample: peripheral blood mononuclear cells. The sequence was collected from a human donor with common variable immunodeficiency. This chain connects TRBV20-1 to TRBJ1-4; 8 bases agree with TRBD1. CDR3 sequence reads: CSLKTGGSFSNEKLFF. CDR3 bases read: TGCAGTCTAAAAACAGGGGGAAGTTTCTCTAATGAAAAA.